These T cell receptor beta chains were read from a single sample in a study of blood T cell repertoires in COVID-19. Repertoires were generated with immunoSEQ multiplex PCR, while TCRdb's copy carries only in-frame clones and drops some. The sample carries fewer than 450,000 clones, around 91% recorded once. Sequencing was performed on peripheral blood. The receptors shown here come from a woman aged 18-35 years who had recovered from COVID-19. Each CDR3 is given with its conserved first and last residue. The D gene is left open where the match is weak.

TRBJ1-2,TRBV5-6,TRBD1,TGTGCCAGCAGCTCCAGGGGGAACTATGGCTACACCTTC,CASSSRGNYGYTF
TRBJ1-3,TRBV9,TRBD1,TGTGCCAGCAGCCCAGATCAGACAGGGGGAGGAAACACCATATATTTT,CASSPDQTGGGNTIYF
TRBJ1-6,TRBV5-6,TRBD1,TGTGCCAGCAGCTTGGGGACAGGACCCTTGCGGGCCCTCCACTTT,CASSLGTGPLRALHF
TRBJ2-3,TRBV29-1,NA,TGCAGCGTTGCAGGGGCCAGAGAAGGGGCAGATACGCAGTATTTT,CSVAGAREGADTQYF
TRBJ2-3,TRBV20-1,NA,TGCAGTGCTAGTATTCTAGCCAGGACCCTAGGACGCACAGATACGCAGTATTTT,CSASILARTLGRTDTQYF
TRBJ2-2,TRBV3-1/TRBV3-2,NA,TGTGCCAGCAGCCAGGGTTGGGGCAACACCGGGGAGCTGTTTTTT,CASSQGWGNTGELFF
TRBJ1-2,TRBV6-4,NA,TGTGCCAGCAGTGAGGTACCTGTCTGTCTAAGCTACACCTTC,CASSEVPVCLSYTF
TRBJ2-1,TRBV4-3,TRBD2,TGCGCCAGCAGCCAAGATTCCGGGAGGCGGTTCTTC,CASSQDSGRRFF
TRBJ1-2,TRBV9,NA,TGTGCCAGCAGCGCAGGTCAGGGTAGTTCTGGCTACACCTTC,CASSAGQGSSGYTF
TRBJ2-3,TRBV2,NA,TGTGCCAGCATCGGTCTGACTTCGGATACGCAGTATTTT,CASIGLTSDTQYF